This entry concerns a single T cell receptor beta chain. The data were obtained in a study of blood T cell repertoires in COVID-19. Study in general: COVID-19 samples collected from the United States, Italy and Spain covered acute and convalescent phases. From T cells, B-cell-depleted T cells, or PBMCs came the material, which was cDNA or gDNA.

Profiled with immunoSEQ multiplex PCR; TCRdb holds only in-frame clones, not every one. This sample has a few hundred thousand clones, with 85% to 90% found just once. The CDR3 length is 15 residues. V gave up 5 bases and J gave up 1 base; unmatched junction bases: 7. Germline V CDR1 and CDR2: MRHNA, SNTAGT. This clonotype originated in a woman between 50 and 59 years old with active or convalescent COVID-19. Sequencing was carried out using peripheral blood. The chain employs TRBV6-4 and TRBJ2-5; 7 bases match TRBD1. CDR3 DNA: TGTGCCAGCAGTTTCTCCGCAGGGGGCCAAGAGACCCAGTACTTC. It encodes CASSFSAGGQETQYF.